Listed here are 30 T cell receptor beta chains from one sample, sequenced in a study of blood T cells in healthy people across ages (dated by TCRdb to the mid-2010s). The protocol used for the library was 5' RACE. Reads for this sample came from an Illumina HiSeq 2500. The second PCR ran for about 7 to 11 cycles and used a J-beta primer mix along with a sample-barcoded 5' primer. Starting from the raw public reads, TCRdb applied fastp trimming at Q25, assembled clones with MiXCR and retained in-frame beta chains. Rows with one shared CDR3 protein collapse into an entry with the most common genes and DNA. The sample contains about 730,000 distinct CDR3 sequences, about 40% of them found a single time. The leading ten clones occupy 20% to 25% of the sample. Sequenced: blood. All receptors come from a woman aged 60-70 years in good health.

The chain carries TRBV9 and TRBJ1-2; D uncertain. The CDR3 contains 15 residues. Germline V gene data show CDR1 as SGDLS and CDR2 as YYNGEE. Between the trimmed V and J ends, which lost 0 bases and 2 bases, there was a span of 11 bases. The CDR3 DNA follows: TGTGCCAGCAGCGTAGAACACCGTGAAAACTATGGCTACACCTTC. Translated, it gives CASSVEHRENYGYTF.

J is TRBJ2-3 and V is TRBV12-5; D uncertain. Germline-derived CDR1 and CDR2 are LGHNT and FRNRAP. This CDR3 comprises 11 residues. The germline V and J ends were trimmed by 3 bases and 6 bases, with 4 bases remaining between them. CDR3: CASGFMDTQYF. In DNA, the CDR3 is TGTGCTAGTGGTTTTATGGATACGCAGTATTTT.

This chain joins TRBV14 and TRBJ2-1, with no clear D. V was clipped by 1 base and J by 3 bases, with 4 bases between them. The CDR3 consists of 13 residues. Germline-derived CDR1 and CDR2 are SGHDN and FVKESK. CDR3 in amino acids: CASSQVLYNEQFF. CDR3 nucleotides: TGTGCCAGCAGCCAAGTACTCTACAATGAGCAGTTCTTC.

V is TRBV5-1 and J is TRBJ2-6; D is unclear. Trimming pared 4 bases from V and 2 bases from J, leaving 10 bases between. Germline assignment: CDR1 SGHRS and CDR2 YFSETQ. The CDR3 is made up of 15 amino acids. The CDR3: CASSLSRTGANVLTF. CDR3 coding DNA: TGCGCCAGCAGCCTCAGCAGAACTGGGGCCAACGTCCTGACTTTC. The variable domain in full, with the rest retrieved from reference TRBV5-1 and TRBJ2-6, is KAGVTQTPRYLIKTRGQQVTLSCSPISGHRSVSWYQQTPGQGLQFLFEYFSETQRNKGNFPGRFSGRQFSNSRSEMNVSTLELGDSALYLCASSLSRTGANVLTFGAGSRLTVL.

The V and J genes are TRBV10-3 and TRBJ2-2, with 9 nucleotides matching TRBD1. Germline V gives CDR1 ENHRY, CDR2 SYGVKD. V lost 6 bases, J lost 4 bases, and 12 bases stayed unmatched. The length of the CDR3 is 17 residues. DNA for the CDR3: TGTGCCATCAGCCTCCCCAGGGGACAGGGTATCACCGGGGAGCTGTTTTTT. Translating it yields CAISLPRGQGITGELFF.

The chain has TRBV6-2 or TRBV6-3 and TRBJ2-5; D possibly corresponds to TRBD1 (7 bases). The J call may be faulty, since TRBJ2-7 better matches the DNA end. The CDR3 extends over 14 amino acids. Germline V gene sequence: CDR1 MNHEY, CDR2 SVGEGT. The CDR3 DNA reads as TGTGCCAGCAGTAAGACAGGGAGGCCTTACGAGCAGTACTTC. Its protein is CASSKTGRPYEQYF.

This clonotype was picked up a small number of times. The chain uses TRBV7-2 and TRBJ2-5, with 9 bases identical to TRBD2. This CDR3 contains 15 residues. Germline assignment: CDR1 SGHTA and CDR2 FQGNSA. Trimming cost V 1 base and J 7 bases; bases outside gene matches: 7. The CDR3 region has the DNA TGTGCCAGCAGCTTAGGGCTAGCGGGAAGGGGGACCCAGTACTTC. This codes for CASSLGLAGRGTQYF.

This clonotype has a handful of counts. This CDR3 is CASTLRYGTKNIQYF. The CDR3 nucleotides are TGTGCCAGCACCCTGCGGTATGGTACCAAAAACATTCAGTACTTC. The rearrangement links TRBV7-2 to TRBJ2-4, with D unclear. The CDR3 has 15 amino acids. V lost 7 bases to trimming and J lost 2 bases, with 15 bases between them. CDR1 and CDR2 (germline): SGHTA, FQGNSA.

The chain is built from TRBV6-2 or TRBV6-3 and TRBJ1-5, with 8 bases matching TRBD1. J was trimmed by 3 bases and V by 5 bases; bases with no gene match: 6. This CDR3 comprises 15 residues. Germline V gene data show CDR1 as MNHEY and CDR2 as SVGEGT. The CDR3 spells CASSPTGVANQPQHF. CDR3 DNA sequence: TGTGCCAGCAGTCCGACAGGGGTTGCCAATCAGCCCCAGCATTTT.

J is TRBJ1-6 and V is TRBV15; maybe TRBD1 (5 bases). There are 15 residues in the CDR3. Trimming removed 2 bases from V and 6 bases from J, with 11 bases in between. Germline CDR1 reads LNHNV; CDR2 reads YYDKDF (reference sequence). The CDR3 coding sequence is TGTGCCACCAGCAGATCGGGGGTTGGTAATTCACCCCTCCACTTT. Translation gives CATSRSGVGNSPLHF.

This clonotype is medium-sized. The chain joins TRBV12-3 or TRBV12-4 to TRBJ2-3; 7 nucleotides match TRBD2. V lost 2 bases to trimming and J lost 3 bases; unmatched junction nucleotides: 8. The CDR3 loop spans 16 amino acids. In DNA, the CDR3 is TGTGCCAGCAGTTTATCCCCCGCCGGGGGGACAGATACGCAGTATTTT. Its protein is CASSLSPAGGTDTQYF.

This clonotype was seen a single time. V gene TRBV4-2 combines with J gene TRBJ2-7; 8 positions match TRBD2. The CDR3 runs 16 residues. Trimming removed 3 bases from V and 6 bases from J; junction bases left unmatched: 13. The germline V gene has CDR1 LGHNA and CDR2 YNFKEQ. CDR3 bases: TGTGCCAGCAGCCAGCCGGGACTAGTAGGTGTTGGCGAGCAGTACTTC. Translated: CASSQPGLVGVGEQYF.

There are many counts of this clonotype. The V and J genes are TRBV20-1 and TRBJ2-7, with D maybe TRBD2 (6 bases). Germline CDR1 is DFQATT and CDR2 is SNEGSKA (reference sequence). CDR3 length: 15 amino acids. V shed 6 bases and J shed 0 bases, with 18 bases lying between them. The DNA of the CDR3 is TGCAGTGCAGCCGAAGCGGGCTCCTCCTCCTACGAGCAGTACTTC. Its protein product is CSAAEAGSSSYEQYF.

This clonotype is a singleton in its sample. The chain recombines TRBV18 with TRBJ2-5; D is perhaps TRBD1 or TRBD2 (5 bases each). The CDR3 is 13 amino acids. The germline V gene encodes CDR1 KGHSH and CDR2 LQKENI. V was trimmed by 6 bases and J by 11 bases, leaving 19 bases between them. CDR3 sequence: CASSPRGDGEQYF. CDR3 DNA: TGTGCCAGCTCTCCCCGAGGGGATGGAGAGCAGTACTTC.

The chain recombines TRBV10-2 with TRBJ2-4, with 12 bases aligning to TRBD1. The CDR3 is made up of 15 amino acids. CDR1 WSHSY and CDR2 SAAADI come from the germline V gene. V was pared by 4 bases and J by 6 bases, with 4 bases of the junction left unmatched. The CDR3 reads CASSGRDRGLNIQYF. The CDR3 bases are TGCGCCAGCAGTGGTCGGGACAGGGGGCTAAACATTCAGTACTTC.

This chain's CDR3 is CASTNDRAYGYTF. CDR3 DNA: TGTGCCAGTACCAACGACAGGGCTTATGGCTACACCTTC. V is TRBV12-3 or TRBV12-4 and J is TRBJ1-2, with TRBD1 matching 7 bases. This CDR3 contains 13 residues. V shed 9 bases, J shed 5 bases, and the junction held 9 bases outside the gene matches.

This clonotype has only a few counts. This chain links TRBV28 with TRBJ1-2; D not certain. CDR1 is MDHEN, CDR2 SYDVKM, per germline. V lost 7 bases and J lost 7, with 10 bases in between. The CDR3 runs 11 residues. The CDR3 reads CASMSTVGYTF. Written as DNA, the CDR3 is TGTGCCAGCATGTCGACGGTTGGCTACACCTTC.

The genes are TRBV11-2 and TRBJ1-4; the match to TRBD1 covers 9 bases. CDR1 is SGHAT and CDR2 is FQNNGV in the germline V gene. Trimming cost V 5 bases and J 7 bases; bases outside gene matches: 11. The CDR3 spans 16 residues. CDR3 amino acids: CASSKRTGVSGEKLFF. DNA for the CDR3: TGTGCCAGCAGCAAAAGGACAGGGGTATCGGGTGAAAAACTGTTTTTT.

The gene calls are TRBV9 and TRBJ2-1, with D perhaps matching TRBD1 (5 bases). Germline-derived CDR1 and CDR2 are SGDLS and YYNGEE. This CDR3 has 16 residues. Trimming removed 0 bases at V and 6 bases at J, with 16 bases between. In DNA, the CDR3 is TGTGCCAGCAGCGTAGAGGGGATACGAAGGGGCAATGAGCAGTTCTTC. This gives the protein CASSVEGIRRGNEQFF. Full variable domain (remainder filled in from reference TRBV9 and TRBJ2-1): DSGVTQTPKHLITATGQRVTLRCSPRSGDLSVYWYQQSLDQGLQFLIQYYNGEERAKGNILERFSAQQFPDLHSELNLSSLELGDSALYFCASSVEGIRRGNEQFFGPGTRLTVL.

This chain joins TRBV19 and TRBJ2-1, with 9 bases matching TRBD2. Germline lookup yields CDR1 LNHDA and CDR2 SQIVND (reference sequence). This CDR3 comprises 15 residues. J lost 0 bases, V lost 8 bases, and 5 bases had no gene match. In DNA form, the CDR3 reads TGTGCCAGTGAACAACTAGCGGGCTCCTACAATGAGCAGTTCTTC. Protein sequence: CASEQLAGSYNEQFF.

V and J are TRBV11-2 and TRBJ2-4; D possibly uses TRBD1 or TRBD2 (5 bases each). TRBJ2-7 explains the end of the DNA better; the J call may be wrong. This CDR3 is built from 14 residues. CDR1 and CDR2 from the germline V gene are SGHAT and FQNNGV. The CDR3 sequence: CASRLPGRTGEQYF. The DNA of the CDR3 is TGTGCCAGCAGACTGCCGGGACGGACCGGCGAGCAGTACTTC.

The chain joins TRBV6-5 to TRBJ2-4; no clear D gene. Germline-derived CDR1 and CDR2 are MNHEY and SVGAGI. Trimming left V 0 bases short and J 13 bases short, with 4 bases between. The CDR3 has 10 residues. In nucleotides, the CDR3 is TGTGCCAGCAGTTACTCGGGACAGTACTTC. It codes for CASSYSGQYF.

This clonotype has at least ten counts. This chain links TRBV6-2 or TRBV6-3 with TRBJ2-1; D gene uncertain. Per germline, CDR1 MNHEY and CDR2 SVGEGT. This CDR3 comprises 17 residues. V dropped 4 bases and J dropped 1 base, with 17 bases sitting between them. CDR3 in amino acids: CASSSTQGIGSYNEQFF. Here the CDR3 DNA reads TGTGCCAGCAGTTCCACCCAAGGCATAGGATCCTACAATGAGCAGTTCTTC.

The chain employs TRBV5-1 and TRBJ1-2; 8 bases are shared with TRBD1. The CDR3 covers 13 residues. V was clipped by 4 bases and J by 6 bases; unmatched bases: 5. Germline CDR1 is SGHRS and CDR2 is YFSETQ. This CDR3 reads CASSPGTGHGYTF. The CDR3 DNA is TGCGCCAGCAGCCCTGGGACAGGACATGGCTACACCTTC. Combining the CDR3 with reference TRBV5-1 and TRBJ1-2 gives the whole variable domain KAGVTQTPRYLIKTRGQQVTLSCSPISGHRSVSWYQQTPGQGLQFLFEYFSETQRNKGNFPGRFSGRQFSNSRSEMNVSTLELGDSALYLCASSPGTGHGYTFGSGTRLTVV.

V and J are TRBV13 and TRBJ2-7; TRBD2 aligns across 12 bases. Germline trimming cut 5 bases from V and 1 base from J; bases unmatched to any gene: 3. The CDR3 runs to 15 residues. Germline V gives CDR1 PRHDT, CDR2 FYEKMQ (reference sequence). CDR3 DNA sequence: TGTGCCAGCAGCAGGACTAGCGGGGAGTCCTACGAGCAGTACTTC. This translates into CASSRTSGESYEQYF.

This clonotype was seen more than once but under ten times. The rearrangement uses TRBV10-3 and TRBJ2-7; D perhaps matches TRBD2 (6 bases). Germline values: CDR1 ENHRY, CDR2 SYGVKD. There are 16 residues in the CDR3. V lost 3 bases, J lost 6 bases, and 21 bases lay in between. CDR3 DNA: TGTGCCATCAGTGATTTGCGGGGTCTACTACCCACCGAGCAGTACTTC. Residues: CAISDLRGLLPTEQYF.

The rearrangement uses TRBV10-2 and TRBJ2-5, with D perhaps being TRBD1 or TRBD2 (5 bases each). V gave up 11 bases and J gave up 1 base, with 14 bases separating them. This CDR3 is built from 13 residues. Per germline, CDR1 WSHSY and CDR2 SAAADI. CDR3 sequence reads: CAGCRGLQETQYF. CDR3 DNA sequence: TGCGCCGGCTGCCGGGGCCTCCAAGAGACCCAGTACTTC.

The chain is built from TRBV28 and TRBJ1-5, with D possibly being TRBD1 (5 bases). The CDR3 is made up of 15 amino acids. Germline values: CDR1 MDHEN, CDR2 SYDVKM. V dropped 6 bases and J dropped 5 bases, with 17 bases sitting between them. This CDR3 reads CASSPIRDGYQPQHF. The CDR3 DNA follows: TGTGCCAGCAGCCCAATACGGGACGGATATCAGCCCCAGCATTTT.

V gene TRBV3-1 combines with J gene TRBJ1-1; maybe TRBD1 (6 bases). Trimming removed 6 bases at V and 3 bases at J, with 14 bases between. Germline CDR1 LGHDT, CDR2 YNNKEL (reference sequence). The CDR3 totals 14 residues. CDR3 loop: CASRATGMDTEAFF. Written as DNA, the CDR3 is TGTGCCAGCAGGGCTACAGGGATGGACACTGAAGCTTTCTTT.

This chain joins TRBV10-1 and TRBJ2-2, with D tentatively TRBD2 (5 bases). Germline V CDR1 and CDR2: WNHNN, SYGVQD (reference sequence). The V end was cut by 0 bases, the J end by 1 base, with 6 bases between. This CDR3 comprises 15 residues. In nucleotides, the CDR3 is TGCGCCAGCAGTGAGTCGAGCGGGAACACCGGGGAGCTGTTTTTT. Protein sequence: CASSESSGNTGELFF.